This T cell receptor (beta chain) was sequenced for a study of OX40 agonist ivuxolimab in advanced cancers. V was pared by 0 bases and J by 8 bases, with 13 bases between. CDR3 size: 15 residues. The germline CDR1 and CDR2 sequences are LNHNV and YYDKDF (reference sequence). Libraries were prepared by immunoSEQ multiplex PCR; TCRdb keeps only in-frame clonotypes and omits some of them. The sample contains some 50,000 clones, more than 80% of which appear only once. The specimen comprised CD4+ or CD8+ T cells sorted from blood, sampled in a trial of the OX40 agonist ivuxolimab. The V and J genes are TRBV15 and TRBJ1-4; unclear D gene. This TCR was recovered from an adult with an advanced solid tumor such as melanoma, head and neck, liver or kidney cancer. The CDR3 DNA reads as TGTGCCACCAGCAGAGATCGACAAGGTGGGGAAAAACTGTTTTTT. This translates into CATSRDRQGGEKLFF.